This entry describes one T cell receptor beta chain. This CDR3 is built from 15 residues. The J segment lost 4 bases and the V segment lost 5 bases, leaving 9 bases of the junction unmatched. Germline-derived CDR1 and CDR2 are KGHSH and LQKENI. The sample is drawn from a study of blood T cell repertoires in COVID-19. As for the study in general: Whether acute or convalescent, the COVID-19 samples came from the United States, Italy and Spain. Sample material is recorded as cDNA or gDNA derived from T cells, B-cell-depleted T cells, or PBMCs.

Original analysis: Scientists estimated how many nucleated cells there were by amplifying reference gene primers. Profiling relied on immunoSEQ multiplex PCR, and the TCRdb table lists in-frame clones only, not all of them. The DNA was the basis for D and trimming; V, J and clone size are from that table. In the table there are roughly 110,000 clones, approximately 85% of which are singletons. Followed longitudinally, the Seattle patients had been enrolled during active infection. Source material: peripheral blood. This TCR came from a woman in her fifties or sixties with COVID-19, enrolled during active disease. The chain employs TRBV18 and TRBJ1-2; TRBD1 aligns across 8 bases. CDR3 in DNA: TGTGCCAGCTCATCAACAGGGGGTCCCCTCTATGGCTACACCTTC. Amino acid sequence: CASSSTGGPLYGYTF.